These 6 T cell receptor beta chains were all obtained from the same sample, sequenced in a study of blood T cell repertoires in COVID-19. Libraries were prepared by immunoSEQ multiplex PCR; TCRdb keeps only in-frame clonotypes and omits some of them. The data hold 200,000 to 250,000 clones, with approximately 84% observed a single time. The material sequenced was PBMCs or T cells enriched from blood (not recorded which). The receptors were gathered from a middle-aged man who had recovered from COVID-19.

The chain couples TRBV28 to TRBJ2-7; tentative D call: TRBD2 (6 bases). V dropped 2 bases and J dropped 0 bases, with 11 bases sitting between them. Germline loops: CDR1 MDHEN, CDR2 SYDVKM. The CDR3 runs to 15 residues. CDR3 residues: CASSLQGGYSYEQYF. CDR3 nucleotide sequence: TGTGCCAGCAGTTTACAGGGAGGATACTCCTACGAGCAGTACTTC.

The V and J genes are TRBV10-3 and TRBJ2-1; TRBD2 matches at 14 bases. The germline CDR1 and CDR2 sequences are ENHRY and SYGVKD. The J segment lost 3 bases and the V segment lost 8 bases, leaving 3 bases of the junction unmatched. The CDR3 has 15 residues. This CDR3 reads CAIGTSGSGYNEQFF. The CDR3 coding sequence is TGTGCCATCGGGACTAGCGGGAGTGGCTACAATGAGCAGTTCTTC.

The chain carries TRBV5-6 and TRBJ2-2; 7 positions match TRBD2. V shed 5 bases and J 4 bases; nucleotides not matched to a gene: 8. This CDR3 contains 15 residues. The germline CDR1 and CDR2 sequences are SGHDT and YYEEEE. DNA for the CDR3: TGTGCCAGCAGGCAGGCGGGAGACGGCACCGGGGAGCTGTTTTTT. This encodes CASRQAGDGTGELFF.

V usage is TRBV21-1 and J usage is TRBJ1-1; no check of the table's D call, TRBD1, against the DNA was made. TRBV21-1 is reported as a pseudogene. This CDR3 is 14 amino acids long. In DNA form, the CDR3 reads TGTGCCAGCAGCAAAGGGGCCCCGAACACTGAAGCTTTCTTT. It is translated as CASSKGAPNTEAFF.

This clone was observed once. V usage is TRBV18 and J usage is TRBJ2-7; the D gene is possibly TRBD1 (6 bases). Germline CDR1 and CDR2: KGHSH and LQKENI. This CDR3 is 16 amino acids long. Between the trimmed V and J ends, which lost 4 bases and 4 bases, there was a span of 20 bases. The chain's CDR3 is CASSRTAPRGIYEQYF. CDR3 DNA: TGTGCCAGCTCACGGACGGCTCCGAGGGGGATATACGAGCAGTACTTC.

The chain couples TRBV6-1 to TRBJ2-2, with 8 bases matching TRBD1. Germline V gene lookup returns CDR1 MNHNS and CDR2 SASEGT. V was clipped by 3 bases and J by 7 bases; unmatched bases: 7. CDR3 length equals 15 residues. The CDR3 coding sequence is TGTGCCAGCAGTGATGGAGGGACAGGTGACGGGGAGCTGTTTTTT. Translated: CASSDGGTGDGELFF.